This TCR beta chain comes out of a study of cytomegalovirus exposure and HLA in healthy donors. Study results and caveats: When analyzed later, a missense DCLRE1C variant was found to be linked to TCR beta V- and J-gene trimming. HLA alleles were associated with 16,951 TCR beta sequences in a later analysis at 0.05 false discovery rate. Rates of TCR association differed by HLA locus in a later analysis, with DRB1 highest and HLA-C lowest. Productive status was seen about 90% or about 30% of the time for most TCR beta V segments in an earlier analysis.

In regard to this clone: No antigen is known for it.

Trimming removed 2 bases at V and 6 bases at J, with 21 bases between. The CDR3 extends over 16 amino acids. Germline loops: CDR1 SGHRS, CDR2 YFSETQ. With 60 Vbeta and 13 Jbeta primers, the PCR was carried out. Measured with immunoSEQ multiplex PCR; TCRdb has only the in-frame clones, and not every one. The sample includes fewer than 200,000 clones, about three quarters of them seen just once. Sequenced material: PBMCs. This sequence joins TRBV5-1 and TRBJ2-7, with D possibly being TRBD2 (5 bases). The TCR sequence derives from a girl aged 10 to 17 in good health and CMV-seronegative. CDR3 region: CASSLLTSSGSGEQYF. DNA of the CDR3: TGCGCCAGCAGCTTACTGACCAGTTCGGGGTCGGGCGAGCAGTACTTC.